This TCR beta chain was sequenced during a study of blood T cell repertoires in COVID-19. Study in general: Italy, Spain and the United States were the sources of the convalescent and acute COVID-19 samples. T cells, B-cell-depleted T cells, or PBMCs provided the cDNA or gDNA that served as material.

The table came from immunoSEQ multiplex PCR; TCRdb's copy has only in-frame clones and leaves some out. The sample holds about 110,000 clones; around 79% are singletons and the top ten take 20% to 25%. This clone was observed a handful of times. The junction had 6 bases not matched to a gene; V was cut back by 4 bases and J by 6 bases. In germline, CDR1 is MDHEN, CDR2 SYDVKM. CDR3 length equals 13 residues. Sequencing was done on a sample of peripheral blood. This sequence joins TRBV28 and TRBJ2-7, with TRBD1 matching over 7 bases. The source of this sequence is a man aged 65 to 79 with active or convalescent COVID-19. CDR3 DNA sequence: TGTGCCAGCAGTTCTTCAGACAGGGCCGAGCAGTACTTC. This translates into CASSSSDRAEQYF.